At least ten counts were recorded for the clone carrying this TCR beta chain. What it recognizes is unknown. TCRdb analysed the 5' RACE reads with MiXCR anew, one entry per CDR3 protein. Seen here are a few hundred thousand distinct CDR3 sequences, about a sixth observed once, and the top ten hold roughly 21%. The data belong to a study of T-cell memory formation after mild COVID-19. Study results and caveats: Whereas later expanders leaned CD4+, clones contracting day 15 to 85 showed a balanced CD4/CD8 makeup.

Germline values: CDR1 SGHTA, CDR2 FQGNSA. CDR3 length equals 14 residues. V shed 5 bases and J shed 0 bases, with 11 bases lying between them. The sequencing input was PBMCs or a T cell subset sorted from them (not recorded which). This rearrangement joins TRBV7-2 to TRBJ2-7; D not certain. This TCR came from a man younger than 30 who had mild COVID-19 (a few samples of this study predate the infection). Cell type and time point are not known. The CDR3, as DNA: TGTGCCAGCAGCCCCCGGGTCGACTCCTACGAGCAGTACTTC. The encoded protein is CASSPRVDSYEQYF.